A selection of T cell receptor beta chains follows, all from one sample in a study of blood T cell repertoires in COVID-19. TCRdb's table, derived via immunoSEQ multiplex PCR, lists solely in-frame clones and lacks some. The sample yields 350,000 to 400,000 clones, more than 85% seen once. Sequencing was done on a sample of PBMCs or T cells enriched from blood (not recorded which). The receptors derive from a woman aged 25 to 45 who had recovered from COVID-19. CDR3s include the opening cysteine and the closing phenylalanine or tryptophan. The D gene is left open where the match is weak. A row's size may be missing; if present it is once, few, many or a size class.

clone_size j_call v_call d_call cdr3_aa cdr3_nt
few TRBJ2-5 TRBV5-4 . CASSTGRGAKETQYF TGTGCCAGCAGCACCGGGCGGGGAGCTAAAGAGACCCAGTACTTC
. TRBJ1-2 TRBV30 . CAWNPRGEDYGYTF TGTGCCTGGAACCCCCGGGGGGAGGACTATGGCTACACCTTC
. TRBJ1-5 TRBV24-1 . CATSDLDSNQPQHF TGTGCCACCAGTGATTTGGACAGTAATCAGCCCCAGCATTTT
. TRBJ1-1 TRBV6-1 . CASSESTEGWTEAFF TGTGCCAGCAGTGAATCCACGGAGGGCTGGACTGAAGCTTTCTTT
. TRBJ1-6 TRBV27 TRBD1 CASSLFDRGNSPLHF TGTGCCAGCAGTTTATTCGACAGGGGGAATTCACCCCTCCACTTT
. TRBJ1-1 TRBV5-5 TRBD1 CASSATGGWNTEAFF TGTGCCAGCAGCGCCACAGGGGGCTGGAACACTGAAGCTTTCTTT
. TRBJ1-3 TRBV18 . CASSPRGQSSGNTIYF TGTGCCAGCTCACCACGGGGGCAGAGCTCTGGAAACACCATATATTTT
few TRBJ1-5 TRBV19 . CASSMWLDSNQPQHF TGTGCCAGTAGTATGTGGCTTGATAGCAATCAGCCCCAGCATTTT
. TRBJ1-2 TRBV30 TRBD1 CAWSPAGGWVYGYTF TGTGCCTGGAGTCCAGCAGGGGGATGGGTCTATGGCTACACCTTC
. TRBJ2-1 TRBV5-5 . CASSLDSSWNEQFF TGTGCCAGCAGCTTGGATTCTAGTTGGAACGAGCAGTTCTTC
. TRBJ2-7 TRBV29-1 TRBD2 CSVVLAGLAEQYF TGCAGCGTTGTTCTAGCGGGGCTAGCCGAGCAGTACTTC
few TRBJ1-3 TRBV7-6 . CASSLAPQGQKGNTIYF TGTGCCAGCAGCTTAGCGCCCCAGGGGCAAAAAGGAAACACCATATATTTT
few TRBJ1-1 TRBV7-9 TRBD1 CASSTGQGGPEAFF TGTGCCAGCAGCACGGGACAGGGGGGACCTGAAGCTTTCTTT
. TRBJ1-3 TRBV4-1 TRBD1 CASSQPLDRRPRNTIYF TGCGCCAGCAGCCAACCCTTGGACAGGCGGCCGAGAAACACCATATATTTT
. TRBJ1-5 TRBV7-7 . CASSLRDQPQHF TGTGCTAGCAGCTTACGGGATCAGCCCCAGCATTTT
. TRBJ2-1 TRBV18 TRBD2 CASSSGLAGVGSYNEQFF TGTGCCAGCTCAAGTGGGCTAGCGGGAGTTGGAAGCTACAATGAGCAGTTCTTC
once TRBJ1-1 TRBV27 . CASSFSGRTEAFF TGTGCCAGCAGTTTCTCAGGGCGCACTGAAGCTTTCTTT
. TRBJ1-1 TRBV6-5 . CASSLALLNTEAFF TGTGCCAGCAGTTTGGCTCTGTTGAACACTGAAGCTTTCTTT
. TRBJ1-1 TRBV2 . CASRNRVVGTEAFF TGTGCCAGCAGAAACAGGGTCGTGGGCACTGAAGCTTTCTTT
. TRBJ2-2 TRBV7-6 TRBD1 CASSLRGLATGELFF TGTGCCAGCAGCTTAAGGGGGCTGGCCACCGGGGAGCTGTTTTTT
. TRBJ1-6 TRBV30 . CAWSPGDSPLHF TGTGCCTGGAGTCCAGGGGATTCACCCCTCCACTTT
. TRBJ1-4 TRBV19 TRBD1 CASSIDRGKEKLFF TGTGCCAGTAGTATAGACAGGGGGAAGGAAAAACTGTTTTTT
. TRBJ2-3 TRBV18 . CASSPEASTDTQYF TGTGCCAGCTCACCAGAGGCTAGCACAGATACGCAGTATTTT
. TRBJ1-2 TRBV30 . CAWSEGNWGYTF TGTGCCTGGAGTGAGGGGAATTGGGGCTACACCTTC
. TRBJ1-1 TRBV5-4 TRBD1 CASSKTGRNTEAFF TGTGCCAGCAGCAAGACAGGGAGGAACACTGAAGCTTTCTTT
. TRBJ1-1 TRBV2 . CASSDVVLNTEAFF TGTGCCAGCAGTGATGTCGTGTTGAACACTGAAGCTTTCTTT
. TRBJ2-5 TRBV14 . CASSQENREETQYF TGTGCCAGCAGCCAAGAGAACAGGGAAGAGACCCAGTACTTC
few TRBJ1-1 TRBV5-4 TRBD1 CASSWDSQNTEAFF TGTGCCAGCAGCTGGGACAGCCAGAACACTGAAGCTTTCTTT
. TRBJ2-2 TRBV28 . CASSMSVSPRELFF TGTGCCAGCAGTATGAGCGTCTCCCCGCGGGAGCTGTTTTTT
. TRBJ2-7 TRBV19 TRBD1 CASSQSGQGAYEQYF TGTGCCAGTAGCCAATCGGGACAGGGGGCTTACGAGCAGTACTTC
. TRBJ2-3 TRBV10-3 TRBD2 CAISDLISSGMGTDTQYF TGTGCCATCAGTGACCTCATTTCTAGCGGGATGGGCACAGATACGCAGTATTTT
. TRBJ1-5 TRBV9 TRBD1 CASSGGDSSNQPQHF TGTGCCAGCAGCGGGGGGGACAGTAGCAATCAGCCCCAGCATTTT
. TRBJ2-1 TRBV27 . CASRGTARNEQFF TGTGCCAGCAGGGGGACTGCAAGGAATGAGCAGTTCTTC
. TRBJ1-1 TRBV24-1 . CATSPSGDTEAFF TGTGCCACCAGTCCTTCGGGGGACACTGAAGCTTTCTTT
once TRBJ2-5 TRBV6-4 TRBD2 CASGVGSGRSGETQYF TGTGCCAGCGGGGTTGGTAGCGGGAGATCGGGAGAGACCCAGTACTTC
few TRBJ2-1 TRBV7-9 TRBD2 CASSLVLAGENEQFF TGTGCCAGCAGCTTAGTCCTAGCGGGGGAGAATGAGCAGTTCTTC
. TRBJ2-3 TRBV15 . CATSRDMGLQYF TGTGCCACCAGCAGAGACATGGGCTTGCAGTATTTT
. TRBJ1-3 TRBV21-1 . CASSNGGNTIYF TGTGCCAGCAGCAACGGGGGAAACACCATATATTTT
. TRBJ2-7 TRBV28 . CASSSRVGGLYEQYF TGTGCCAGCAGTTCCCGGGTCGGGGGGCTGTACGAGCAGTACTTC
. TRBJ1-5 TRBV15 TRBD1 CATSRGDRVSNQPQHF TGTGCCACCAGCAGAGGGGACAGAGTGAGCAATCAGCCCCAGCATTTT
few TRBJ1-2 TRBV28 . CASRDLQANYGYTF TGTGCCAGCAGAGACTTACAGGCTAACTATGGCTACACCTTC
. TRBJ1-1 TRBV18 . CASSPGEGANTEAFF TGTGCCAGCTCACCGGGGGAGGGAGCGAACACTGAAGCTTTCTTT
. TRBJ1-4 TRBV27 . CASSVRGGGFEKLFF TGTGCCAGCAGTGTGAGGGGAGGGGGGTTTGAAAAACTGTTTTTT
. TRBJ2-7 TRBV27 . CASSSLDPGGNYEQYF TGTGCCAGCAGTTCCCTGGACCCCGGAGGTAACTACGAGCAGTACTTC
. TRBJ2-1 TRBV5-4 TRBD1 CASSMGQGTGMGEQFF TGTGCCAGCAGCATGGGACAGGGGACTGGAATGGGTGAGCAGTTCTTC
. TRBJ2-2 TRBV28 . CASSGGGSGELFF TGTGCCAGCAGTGGGGGCGGGTCCGGGGAGCTGTTTTTT
. TRBJ1-1 TRBV27 TRBD1 CASRTGGTEAFF TGTGCCAGCAGGACAGGGGGCACTGAAGCTTTCTTT
. TRBJ1-5 TRBV7-8 . CASSLARDQPQHF TGTGCCAGCAGCTTAGCCCGGGATCAGCCCCAGCATTTT
few TRBJ2-7 TRBV6-5 . CASTGPTDTYEQYF TGTGCCAGCACCGGACCGACAGACACCTACGAGCAGTACTTC
. TRBJ2-7 TRBV14 . CASSPGHRAHEQYF TGTGCCAGCAGCCCGGGACATAGAGCCCACGAGCAGTACTTC
. TRBJ1-2 TRBV14 . CASSQVTEGGYTF TGTGCCAGCAGCCAAGTTACAGAGGGAGGCTACACCTTC
. TRBJ1-6 TRBV28 . CASSPDGSNSPLHF TGTGCCAGCAGTCCGGACGGGAGCAATTCACCCCTCCACTTT
. TRBJ2-7 TRBV5-6 . CASSLGAPEQYF TGTGCCAGCAGCTTGGGGGCCCCCGAGCAGTACTTC
. TRBJ2-1 TRBV28 TRBD2 CASSLPRTSGSTNEQFF TGTGCCAGCAGTTTACCACGGACTAGCGGGAGTACCAATGAGCAGTTCTTC